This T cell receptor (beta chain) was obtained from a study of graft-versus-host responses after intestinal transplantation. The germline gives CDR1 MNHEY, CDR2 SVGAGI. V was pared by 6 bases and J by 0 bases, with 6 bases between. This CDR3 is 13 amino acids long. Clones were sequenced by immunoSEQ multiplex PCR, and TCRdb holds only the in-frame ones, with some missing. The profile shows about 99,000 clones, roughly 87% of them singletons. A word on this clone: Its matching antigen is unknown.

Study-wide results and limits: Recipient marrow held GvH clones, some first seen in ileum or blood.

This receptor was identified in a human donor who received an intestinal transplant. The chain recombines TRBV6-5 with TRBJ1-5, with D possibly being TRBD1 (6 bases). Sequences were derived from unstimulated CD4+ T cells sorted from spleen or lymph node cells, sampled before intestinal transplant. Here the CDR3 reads CASRQGSNQPQHF. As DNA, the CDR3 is TGTGCCAGCAGACAGGGTAGCAATCAGCCCCAGCATTTT.